The clone carrying this T cell receptor beta chain was counted at least ten times. Its antigen is not known. The data were taken from a study of T cells in Graves' hyperthyroidism and ophthalmopathy. At the level of the study: Prior to any treatment, at the point of initial diagnosis, peripheral blood was collected. Study results and caveats: Ophthalmopathy was distinguished from stable hyperthyroidism by 13 V-J signatures.

Authors of the study amplified TCR beta CDR3 regions from RNA transcripts. The HTBI primer set was used in a first-round RT-PCR of the TCR CDR3. MiXCR was run by TCRdb on the multiplex PCR reads, yielding one entry per CDR3 protein. Among 250,000 to 300,000 distinct CDR3 sequences, roughly 15% were seen once, and the ten largest hold 7.5% to 8%. Material for sequencing was blood. This receptor was taken from a woman aged 30 to 39 with Graves' hyperthyroidism that later progressed to Graves' ophthalmopathy.

The chain's CDR3 is CASSLDLGFAEQYF. CDR3 nucleotides: TGTGCCAGCAGCTTAGATTTGGGATTCGCCGAGCAGTACTTC. The chain has TRBV11-1 and TRBJ2-7; D uncertain. Trimming removed 1 base from V and 6 bases from J, with 13 bases in between. CDR3 length: 14 amino acids. Germline assignment: CDR1 SGHAT and CDR2 FQDESV (reference sequence).